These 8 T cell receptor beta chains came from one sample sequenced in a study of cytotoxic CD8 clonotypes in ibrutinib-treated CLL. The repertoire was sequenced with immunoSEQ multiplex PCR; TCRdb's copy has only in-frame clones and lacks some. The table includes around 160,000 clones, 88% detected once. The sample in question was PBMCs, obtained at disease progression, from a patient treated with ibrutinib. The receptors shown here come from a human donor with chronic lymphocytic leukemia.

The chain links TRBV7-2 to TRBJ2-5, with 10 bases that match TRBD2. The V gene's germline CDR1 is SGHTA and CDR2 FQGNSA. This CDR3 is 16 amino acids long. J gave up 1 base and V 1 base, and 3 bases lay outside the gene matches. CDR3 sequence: CASSLGASGGQETQYF. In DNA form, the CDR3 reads TGTGCCAGCAGCTTAGGCGCTAGCGGGGGCCAAGAGACCCAGTACTTC. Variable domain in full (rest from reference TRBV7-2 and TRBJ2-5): GAGVSQSPSNKVTEKGKDVELRCDPISGHTALYWYRQSLGQGLEFLIYFQGNSAPDKSGLPSDRFSAERTGGSVSTLTIQRTQQEDSAVYLCASSLGASGGQETQYFGPGTRLLVL.

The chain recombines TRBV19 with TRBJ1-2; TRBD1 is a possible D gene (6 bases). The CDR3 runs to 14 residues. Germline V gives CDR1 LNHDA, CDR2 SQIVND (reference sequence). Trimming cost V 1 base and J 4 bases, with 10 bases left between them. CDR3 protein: CASSIGGLGYGYTF. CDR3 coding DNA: TGTGCCAGTAGTATAGGGGGGCTTGGCTATGGCTACACCTTC. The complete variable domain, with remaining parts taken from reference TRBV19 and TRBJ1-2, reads DGGITQSPKYLFRKEGQNVTLSCEQNLNHDAMYWYRQDPGQGLRLIYYSQIVNDFQKGDIAEGYSVSREKKESFPLTVTSAQKNPTAFYLCASSIGGLGYGYTFGSGTRLTVV.

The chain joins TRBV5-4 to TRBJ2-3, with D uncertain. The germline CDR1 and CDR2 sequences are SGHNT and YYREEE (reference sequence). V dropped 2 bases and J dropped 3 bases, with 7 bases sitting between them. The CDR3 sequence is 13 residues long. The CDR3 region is CASSLGRTDTQYF. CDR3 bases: TGTGCCAGCAGCTTAGGGCGAACAGATACGCAGTATTTT.

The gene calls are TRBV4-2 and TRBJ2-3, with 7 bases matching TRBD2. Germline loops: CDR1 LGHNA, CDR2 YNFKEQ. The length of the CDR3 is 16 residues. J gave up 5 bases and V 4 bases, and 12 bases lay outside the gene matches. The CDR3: CASSPRLADSRDTQYF. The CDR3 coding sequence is TGTGCCAGCAGCCCGAGACTAGCTGACTCCCGAGATACGCAGTATTTT.

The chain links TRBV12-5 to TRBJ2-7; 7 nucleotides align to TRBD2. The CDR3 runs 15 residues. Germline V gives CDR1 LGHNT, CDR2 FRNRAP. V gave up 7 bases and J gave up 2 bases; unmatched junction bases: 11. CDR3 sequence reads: CASARIAGRPYEQYF. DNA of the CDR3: TGTGCTAGTGCCCGAATAGCGGGTCGACCCTACGAGCAGTACTTC.

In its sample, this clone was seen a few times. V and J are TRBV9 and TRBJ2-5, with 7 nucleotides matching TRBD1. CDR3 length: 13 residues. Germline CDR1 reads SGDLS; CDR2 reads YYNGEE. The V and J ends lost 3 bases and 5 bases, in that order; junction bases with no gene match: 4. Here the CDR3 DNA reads TGTGCCAGCAGCGAGCAGGGGGAGGAGACCCAGTACTTC. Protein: CASSEQGEETQYF.

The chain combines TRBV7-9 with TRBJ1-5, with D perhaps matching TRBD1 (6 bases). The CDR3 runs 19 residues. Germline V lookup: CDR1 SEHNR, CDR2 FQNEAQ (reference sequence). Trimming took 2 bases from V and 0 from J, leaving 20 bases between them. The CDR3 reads CASSLILAAGVDSNQPQHF. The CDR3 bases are TGTGCCAGCAGCTTAATACTCGCGGCAGGGGTGGATAGCAATCAGCCCCAGCATTTT.

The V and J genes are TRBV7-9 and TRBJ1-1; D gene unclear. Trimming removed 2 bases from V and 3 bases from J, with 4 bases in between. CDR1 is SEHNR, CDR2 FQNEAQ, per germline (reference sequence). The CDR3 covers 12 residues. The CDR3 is CASSLSDTEAFF. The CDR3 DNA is TGTGCCAGCAGCTTATCGGACACTGAAGCTTTCTTT.